Shown below are 8 T cell receptor beta chains from a single sample sequenced in a study of T cells expressing NK-cell markers. No DNA is given; TCRdb re-called the 5' RACE reads and lists each CDR3 protein once. Listed are 350,000 to 400,000 distinct CDR3 sequences; roughly a tenth falls within the top ten. The sample was blood T cells: a sorted CD56 or NKG2C T cell subset, CD4+ or CD8+ T cells, or bulk PBMC T cells (not recorded which). Receptors originate from a woman between 45 and 60 years old in good health.

The genes are TRBV6-1 and TRBJ1-1. Germline V gene lookup returns CDR1 MNHNS and CDR2 SASEGT. The CDR3 runs 14 residues. The chain's CDR3 is CASSAGLGGTEAFF.

The CDR3 reads CASSLTRFDEQFF. The chain employs TRBV12-3 or TRBV12-4 and TRBJ2-1; TCRdb returns TRBD2, unconfirmable since there is no DNA. CDR3 size: 13 residues.

The chain combines TRBV12-3 or TRBV12-4 with TRBJ1-2; TCRdb proposes TRBD1, but this gene call is untestable without DNA. This CDR3 contains 13 residues. The CDR3 sequence: CASSRDTSYGYTF.

The rearrangement uses TRBV10-3 and TRBJ2-2; TCRdb selects TRBD1, and the lack of DNA leaves this call unchecked. CDR3 length equals 18 residues. Per the germline V gene, CDR1 is ENHRY and CDR2 is SYGVKD. CDR3 region: CAINSQPNGIGGTGELFF.

The chain links TRBV7-8 to TRBJ1-6; TCRdb indicates TRBD1, and absent DNA this call remains unverified. The CDR3 is 15 residues long. Germline V gene sequence: CDR1 SGHVS, CDR2 FQNEAQ. This CDR3 reads CASSLFGTLNSPLHF.

This chain links TRBV4-1 with TRBJ2-5; TCRdb names TRBD2, which stays unverified in the absence of DNA. The CDR3 has 16 residues. From germline, CDR1 is MGHRA and CDR2 YSYEKL. CDR3 amino acids: CASSPRSLAGQETQYF.

The chain uses TRBV5-6 and TRBJ2-7; TCRdb's assignment of TRBD2 cannot be checked, as there is no DNA. Germline V CDR1 and CDR2: SGHDT, YYEEEE. The CDR3 runs to 18 residues. The CDR3 spells CASSLPRWGRFGEDEQYF. Complete variable domain (other parts from reference TRBV5-6 and TRBJ2-7): DAGVTQSPTHLIKTRGQQVTLRCSPKSGHDTVSWYQQALGQGPQFIFQYYEEEERQRGNFPDRFSGHQFPNYSSELNVNALLLGDSALYLCASSLPRWGRFGEDEQYFGPGTRLTVT.

The rearrangement uses TRBV30 and TRBJ2-2; with no DNA, the TCRdb D assignment of TRBD1 cannot be verified. Germline CDR1 is GTSNPN and CDR2 is SVGIG (reference sequence). The CDR3 length is 16 residues. This chain's CDR3 is CAWSVFDRGGPGELFF.